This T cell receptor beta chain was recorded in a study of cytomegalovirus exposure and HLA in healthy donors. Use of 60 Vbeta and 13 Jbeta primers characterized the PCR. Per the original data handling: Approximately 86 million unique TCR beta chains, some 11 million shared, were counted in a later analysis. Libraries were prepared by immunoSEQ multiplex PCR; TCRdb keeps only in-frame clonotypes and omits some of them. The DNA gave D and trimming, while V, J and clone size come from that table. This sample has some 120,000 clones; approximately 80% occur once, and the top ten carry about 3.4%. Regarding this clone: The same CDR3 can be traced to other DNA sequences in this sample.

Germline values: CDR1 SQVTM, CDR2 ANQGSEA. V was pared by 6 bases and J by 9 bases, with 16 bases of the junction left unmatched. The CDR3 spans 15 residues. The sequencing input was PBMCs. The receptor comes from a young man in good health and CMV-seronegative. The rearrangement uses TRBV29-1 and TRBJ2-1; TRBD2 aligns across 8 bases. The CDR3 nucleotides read TGCAGCGTGGGGTCTACTAGCGGTGACGGCGCTGAGCAGTTCTTC. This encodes CSVGSTSGDGAEQFF.